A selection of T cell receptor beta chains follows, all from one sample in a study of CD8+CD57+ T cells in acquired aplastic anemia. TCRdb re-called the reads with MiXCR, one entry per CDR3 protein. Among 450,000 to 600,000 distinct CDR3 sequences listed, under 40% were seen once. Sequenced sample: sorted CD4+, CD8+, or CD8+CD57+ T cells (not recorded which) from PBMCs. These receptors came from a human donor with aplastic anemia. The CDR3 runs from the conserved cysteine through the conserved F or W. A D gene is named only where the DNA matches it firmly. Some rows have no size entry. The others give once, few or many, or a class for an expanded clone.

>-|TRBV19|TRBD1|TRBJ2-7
CASSPQGRYEQYF
TGTGCCAGTAGTCCACAGGGGCGATACGAGCAGTACTTC
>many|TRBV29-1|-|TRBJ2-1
CSVEDFTENNEQFF
TGCAGCGTTGAAGATTTCACGGAAAACAATGAGCAGTTCTTC
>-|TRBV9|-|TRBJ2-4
CASSVNDGVGVNIQYF
TGTGCCAGCAGCGTAAATGACGGGGTTGGGGTCAACATTCAGTACTTC
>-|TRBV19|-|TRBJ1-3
CASSIIGVGNTIYF
TGTGCCAGTAGTATCATAGGGGTCGGAAACACCATATATTTT
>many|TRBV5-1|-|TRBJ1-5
CASSTDGSNQPQHF
TGCGCCAGCAGCACGGACGGTAGCAATCAGCCCCAGCATTTT
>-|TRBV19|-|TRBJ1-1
CASRPEGGGNTEALF
TGTGCCAGTAGACCCGAGGGGGGGGGGAACACTGAAGCTCTCTTT
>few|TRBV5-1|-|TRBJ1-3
CASRPGRLDSGNTIYF
TGCGCCAGCAGGCCAGGCCGCCTTGACTCTGGAAACACCATATATTTT
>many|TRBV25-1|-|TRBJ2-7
CASSRSGMRYEQYF
TGTGCCAGCAGTCGGTCCGGGATGCGCTACGAGCAGTACTTC
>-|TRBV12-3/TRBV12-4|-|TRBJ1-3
CATSVYGTTSGNTIYF
TGTGCCACTTCAGTTTACGGGACCACTTCCGGAAACACCATATATTTT
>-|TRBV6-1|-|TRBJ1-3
CASTLRGSGNTIYF
TGTGCCAGCACCCTAAGAGGCTCTGGAAACACCATATATTTT
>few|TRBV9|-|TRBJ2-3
CASSVGRGGDTQYF
TGTGCCAGCAGCGTAGGCCGGGGCGGAGATACGCAGTATTTT
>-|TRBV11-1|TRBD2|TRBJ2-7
CASSSPGLGSSYEQYF
TGTGCCAGCAGCTCACCGGGACTAGGGTCCTCCTACGAGCAGTACTTC
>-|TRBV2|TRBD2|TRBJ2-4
CASSSGRTKNIQYF
TGTGCCAGCTCCAGCGGGAGGACCAAAAACATTCAGTACTTC
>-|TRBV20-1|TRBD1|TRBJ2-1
CSARDRVKYNEQFF
TGCAGTGCCCGAGACAGGGTAAAATACAATGAGCAGTTCTTC
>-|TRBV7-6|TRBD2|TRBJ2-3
CASSPRLRLAGGDTQYF
TGTGCCAGCAGCCCGCGACTCAGACTAGCGGGAGGAGATACGCAGTATTTT
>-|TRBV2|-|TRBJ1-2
CASSRNREGYTF
TGTGCCAGCAGTCGAAACAGGGAAGGCTACACCTTC
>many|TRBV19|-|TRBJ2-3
CASSIAGGTDTQYF
TGTGCCAGTAGTATAGCGGGGGGCACAGATACGCAGTATTTT
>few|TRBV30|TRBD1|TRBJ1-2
CAWTGGGGYTF
TGTGCCTGGACAGGGGGCGGTGGCTACACCTTC
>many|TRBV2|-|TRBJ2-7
CASSEVRVRNAEQYF
TGTGCCAGCAGTGAAGTAAGGGTCAGGAACGCCGAGCAGTACTTC
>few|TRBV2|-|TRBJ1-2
CASSERSGSENGYTF
TGTGCCAGCAGTGAACGATCCGGGAGCGAAAATGGCTACACCTTC
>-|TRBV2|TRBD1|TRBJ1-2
CASSQDRVRAGTF
TGTGCCAGCAGCCAGGACAGGGTGAGGGCCGGCACCTTC
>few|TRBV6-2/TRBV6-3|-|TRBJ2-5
CASRSLGETQYF
TGTGCCAGCAGATCGTTAGGGGAGACCCAGTACTTC
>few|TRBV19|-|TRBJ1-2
CASSISRNYGYTF
TGTGCCAGTAGTATAAGTCGGAACTATGGCTACACCTTC
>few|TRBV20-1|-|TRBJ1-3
CSARDVVGGNTIYF
TGCAGTGCTAGAGATGTAGTTGGTGGAAACACCATATATTTT
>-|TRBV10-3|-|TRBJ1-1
CAISDGNTEAFF
TGTGCCATCAGTGACGGGAACACTGAAGCTTTCTTT
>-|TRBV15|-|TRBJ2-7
CATSIYLCSVGGGGEQYF
-
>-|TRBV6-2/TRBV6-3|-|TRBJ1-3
CASSFSARNTIYF
TGTGCCAGCAGTTTTTCGGCCAGAAACACCATATATTTT
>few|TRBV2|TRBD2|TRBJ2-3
CASTGTSGRPASTDTQYF
TGTGCCAGCACGGGGACTAGCGGGAGGCCGGCGAGCACAGATACGCAGTATTTT
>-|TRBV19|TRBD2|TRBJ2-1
CASSARAGASYNEQFF
TGTGCCAGTAGTGCGCGAGCGGGGGCATCCTACAATGAGCAGTTCTTC
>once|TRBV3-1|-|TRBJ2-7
CASSPLSNRVGQYF
TGTGCCAGCAGCCCGCTTTCTAACAGGGTGGGGCAGTACTTC
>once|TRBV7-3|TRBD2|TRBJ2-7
CASSRTSGQYNEQYF
TGTGCCAGCAGCCGGACTAGCGGACAATACAATGAGCAGTACTTC
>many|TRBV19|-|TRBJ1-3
CASSIALLSGNTIYF
TGTGCCAGTAGTATAGCCCTACTCTCTGGAAACACCATATATTTT
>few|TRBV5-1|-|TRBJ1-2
CASSLALRELGYTF
TGCGCCAGCAGCTTGGCCCTTCGGGAGTTAGGCTACACCTTC
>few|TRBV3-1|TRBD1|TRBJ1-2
CASSPKAGTVYGYTF
TGTGCCAGCAGCCCGAAAGCCGGGACAGTCTATGGCTACACCTTC
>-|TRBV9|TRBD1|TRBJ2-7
CASSVSSGQGIHEQYF
TGTGCCAGCAGCGTATCCTCGGGACAGGGGATACACGAGCAGTACTTC
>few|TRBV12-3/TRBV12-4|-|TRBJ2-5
CASSLFDRQETQYF
TGTGCCAGCAGTTTGTTTGACAGGCAAGAGACCCAGTACTTC
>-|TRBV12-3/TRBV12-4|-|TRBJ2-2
CASTRGTLNTGELFF
TGTGCCAGCACTCGGGGGACTCTAAACACCGGGGAGCTGTTTTTT
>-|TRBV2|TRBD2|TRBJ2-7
CASSTGTNEQYF
TGTGCCAGCAGCACTGGGACTAACGAGCAGTACTTC
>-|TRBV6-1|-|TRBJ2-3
CASLKRRDTQYF
TGTGCCAGCCTTAAAAGGCGAGATACGCAGTATTTT
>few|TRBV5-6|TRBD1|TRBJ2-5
CASSLPGQGVQETQYF
TGTGCCAGCAGCCTGCCGGGACAGGGCGTCCAAGAGACCCAGTACTTC
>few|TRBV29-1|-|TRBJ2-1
CSVEESSYNEQFF
TGCAGCGTGGAAGAGAGCTCCTACAATGAGCAGTTCTTC
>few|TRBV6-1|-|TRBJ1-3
CASSFIEANTIYF
TGTGCCAGCAGCTTCATTGAGGCGAACACCATATATTTT
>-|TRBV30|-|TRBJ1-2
CACGAGYGYTF
TGTGCCTGTGGGGCGGGCTATGGCTACACCTTC
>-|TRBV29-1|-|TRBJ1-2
CSVEVRGAYGYTF
TGCAGCGTTGAAGTCAGGGGAGCCTATGGCTACACCTTC
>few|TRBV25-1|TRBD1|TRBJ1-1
CASSTGQGATGTEAFF
TGTGCCAGCAGCACTGGACAGGGGGCGACGGGCACTGAAGCTTTCTTT
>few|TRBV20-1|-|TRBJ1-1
CSASPSGFSRNTEAFF
TGCAGTGCTAGTCCATCGGGGTTTAGTAGGAACACTGAAGCTTTCTTT
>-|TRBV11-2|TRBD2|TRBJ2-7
CASSLGLGLAGEQYF
TGTGCCAGCAGCTTAGGCCTGGGACTAGCAGGCGAGCAGTACTTC
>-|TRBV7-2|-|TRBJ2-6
CASSLALGAAGANVLTF
TGTGCCAGCAGCTTAGCGCTGGGGGCTGCTGGGGCCAACGTCCTGACTTTC
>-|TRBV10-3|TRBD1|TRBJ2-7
CAISKRQGAYEQYF
TGTGCCATCAGTAAACGACAGGGGGCCTACGAGCAGTACTTC
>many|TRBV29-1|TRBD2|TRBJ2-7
CSVGVSGGYEQYF
TGCAGCGTTGGAGTTAGCGGGGGCTACGAGCAGTACTTC
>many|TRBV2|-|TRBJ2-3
CASRPATDTQYF
TGTGCCAGCAGGCCGGCCACAGATACGCAGTATTTT
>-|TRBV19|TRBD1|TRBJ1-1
CASSFGDRGPHTEAFF
TGCGCCAGCAGCTTCGGGGACAGGGGTCCTCACACTGAAGCTTTCTTT
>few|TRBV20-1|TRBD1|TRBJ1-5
CSARVDRGTGIVRPQHF
TGCAGTGCTAGAGTCGACAGGGGGACTGGGATAGTTCGGCCCCAGCATTTT
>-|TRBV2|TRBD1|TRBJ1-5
CASTLDRGPDNQPQHF
TGTGCCAGCACCTTGGACAGGGGGCCGGACAATCAGCCCCAGCATTTT
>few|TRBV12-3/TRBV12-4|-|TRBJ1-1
CASSRNKNTEAFF
TGTGCCAGCAGCCGTAACAAGAACACTGAAGCTTTCTTT